This entry describes one T cell receptor beta chain. Exclusion followed for patients with uncontrolled infection, other autoimmune disease, pregnancy or lactation. After removal of 5 bases from V and 1 base from J, the junction contained 5 bases not matched to a gene. The CDR3 is made up of 17 amino acids. Germline V lookup: CDR1 PRHDT, CDR2 FYEKMQ (reference sequence). RNA transcripts gave rise to amplified TCR beta CDR3 regions. The study used the HTBI primer set for a first-round RT-PCR of the TCR CDR3. MiXCR, run by TCRdb on the multiplex PCR reads, gives a single entry per CDR3 protein. The sample shows about half a million distinct CDR3 sequences, about 20% of them seen only once. This entry comes from a study of T cells in Graves' hyperthyroidism and ophthalmopathy.

The sample taken for sequencing was blood. The sequence derives from a man aged 35-49 years with Graves' ophthalmopathy. The V and J genes are TRBV13 and TRBJ2-2; TRBD2 agrees at 12 bases. DNA of the CDR3: TGTGCCAGCAGCGCCTCACTAGCGGGGGGGAACACCGGGGAGCTGTTTTTT. Protein product: CASSASLAGGNTGELFF.